The 14 T cell receptor beta chains given below trace back to one sample, sequenced in a study of lymphopenia after photon versus proton radiotherapy. TCRdb keeps only in-frame clones here, not all; method: immunoSEQ multiplex PCR. This sample has about 39,000 clones; roughly nine tenths occur once, and the top ten carry approximately 16%. The sequencing used peripheral blood, collected from a patient treated with photon-based radiotherapy. These receptors were obtained from a man between 60 and 75 years old with cholangiocarcinoma.

The CDR3 here is CASSLGQGNTGELFF. The CDR3 DNA sequence: TGTGCCAGCTCACTGGGACAGGGGAACACCGGGGAGCTGTTTTTT. The chain combines TRBV18 with TRBJ2-2; TRBD1 aligns across 9 bases. V lost 4 bases and J lost 1; bases outside the gene matches: 1. The germline CDR1 and CDR2 sequences are KGHSH and LQKENI. This CDR3 contains 15 residues. The variable domain in full, with the rest retrieved from reference TRBV18 and TRBJ2-2, is NAGVMQNPRHLVRRRGQEARLRCSPMKGHSHVYWYRQLPEEGLKFMVYLQKENIIDESGMPKERFSAEFPKEGPSILRIQQVVRGDSAAYFCASSLGQGNTGELFFGEGSRLTVL.

V is TRBV19 and J is TRBJ2-7; 8 bases line up with TRBD1. Losses at the gene ends were 10 bases for V and 3 bases for J; bases not matched to a gene: 8. Germline CDR1 and CDR2: LNHDA and SQIVND (reference sequence). This CDR3 has 13 residues. The CDR3 protein is CATSLGQGYEQYF. CDR3 bases: TGTGCCACCTCGTTAGGACAGGGCTACGAGCAGTACTTC.

The chain links TRBV5-1 to TRBJ1-1; no reliable D call. The CDR3 totals 12 residues. V shed 4 bases and J shed 4 bases, with 8 bases lying between them. Germline assignment: CDR1 SGHRS and CDR2 YFSETQ. CDR3 sequence: CASSRGGTEAFF. The CDR3 DNA sequence: TGCGCCAGCAGCCGAGGTGGCACTGAAGCTTTCTTT.

The rearrangement joins TRBV28 to TRBJ1-5, with D possibly being TRBD1 (5 bases). CDR1 and CDR2 (germline): MDHEN, SYDVKM. Trimming removed 3 bases at V and 0 bases at J, with 9 bases between. This CDR3 comprises 15 residues. This CDR3 is CASSFGGPSNQPQHF. CDR3 coding DNA: TGTGCCAGCAGTTTTGGGGGTCCTAGCAATCAGCCCCAGCATTTT.

This clone has a handful of counts. The chain links TRBV29-1 to TRBJ2-6; 7 bases are shared with TRBD2. The CDR3 is 14 residues long. CDR1 and CDR2 from the germline V gene are SQVTM and ANQGSEA. After removal of 5 bases from V and 2 bases from J, the junction contained 3 bases not matched to a gene. For the CDR3, the DNA is TGCAGCGTTAGCGGGAAAGCTGGGGCCAACGTCCTGACTTTC. It translates to CSVSGKAGANVLTF.

The chain links TRBV5-6 to TRBJ2-5; TRBD1 matches at 9 bases. CDR3 size: 15 residues. V lost 0 bases, J lost 4 bases, and 4 bases stayed unmatched. Germline lookup yields CDR1 SGHDT and CDR2 YYEEEE. CDR3 nucleotide sequence: TGTGCCAGCAGCTTGGTGACAGGGGGTGGAGAGACCCAGTACTTC. Its translation: CASSLVTGGGETQYF. The complete variable domain, with remaining parts taken from reference TRBV5-6 and TRBJ2-5, reads DAGVTQSPTHLIKTRGQQVTLRCSPKSGHDTVSWYQQALGQGPQFIFQYYEEEERQRGNFPDRFSGHQFPNYSSELNVNALLLGDSALYLCASSLVTGGGETQYFGPGTRLLVL.

The V gene is TRBV10-3, the J gene TRBJ2-2; 9 bases agree with TRBD1. CDR1 and CDR2 from the germline V gene are ENHRY and SYGVKD. V trimming: 11 bases; J trimming: 4 bases; junction bases outside the gene matches: 11. The CDR3 covers 15 residues. Here the CDR3 DNA reads TGTGCCGCGGCGACCGGGACAGGGACCACCGGGGAGCTGTTTTTT. This gives the protein CAAATGTGTTGELFF.

The CDR3 protein is CASSIRGTGLYGYTF. The CDR3 bases are TGTGCCAGTAGTATCCGCGGGACAGGGCTTTATGGCTACACCTTC. The rearrangement links TRBV19 to TRBJ1-2, with 9 nucleotides matching TRBD1. Looked up from germline, CDR1 is LNHDA and CDR2 is SQIVND (reference sequence). The CDR3 spans 15 residues. V shed 3 bases, J shed 5 bases, and the junction held 7 bases outside the gene matches.

Only one count was recorded for this clone. The CDR3: CASSLRHPNEKLFF. The CDR3 nucleotides are TGTGCCAGCAGCTTACGACACCCTAATGAAAAACTGTTTTTT. The V gene is TRBV11-3, the J gene TRBJ1-4, with unresolved D. Germline V gene lookup returns CDR1 SGHNT and CDR2 YENEEA. Between the trimmed V and J ends, which lost 2 bases and 3 bases, there was a span of 7 bases. This CDR3 spans 14 amino acids.

V is TRBV5-5 and J is TRBJ1-6; 8 positions agree with TRBD1. Per the germline V gene, CDR1 is SGHKS and CDR2 is YYEKEE (reference sequence). V was pared by 4 bases and J by 8 bases, with 11 bases of the junction left unmatched. The CDR3 runs 16 residues. This chain's CDR3 is CASSRQGTSRDSPLHF. CDR3 in DNA: TGTGCCAGCAGCCGACAGGGGACGAGTAGGGATTCACCCCTCCACTTT.

This sequence joins TRBV10-3 and TRBJ1-5, with D uncertain. Deletions cut 5 bases from V and 3 bases from J, with 11 bases between. Germline V CDR1 and CDR2: ENHRY, SYGVKD. The CDR3 length is 14 residues. The CDR3 DNA is TGTGCCATCAGTCGAGGTCAGACCAATCAGCCCCAGCATTTT. As protein: CAISRGQTNQPQHF.

This clone was seen just once. V and J are TRBV5-5 and TRBJ2-1; 7 nucleotides align to TRBD1. Germline CDR1 is SGHKS and CDR2 is YYEKEE (reference sequence). The CDR3 has 15 residues. With 2 bases clipped from V and 5 bases from J, the junction kept 7 bases outside the gene matches. CDR3 DNA sequence: TGTGCCAGCAGCTTCACGGGACAGCCTAACAATGAGCAGTTCTTC. The encoded protein is CASSFTGQPNNEQFF.

This chain uses TRBV28 with TRBJ2-1; a weak D match, TRBD1 (7 bases). CDR3 length equals 16 residues. The germline V gene encodes CDR1 MDHEN and CDR2 SYDVKM. Trimming removed 5 bases at V and 7 bases at J, with 21 bases between. CDR3 sequence (DNA): TGTGCCAGCAGTAGAACGGCGGGACAGCATCAGAATGAGCAGTTCTTC. Amino acids: CASSRTAGQHQNEQFF.

CDR3 DNA sequence: TGTGCCAGCAGCTTGGTCGGGGGACTAGCAGTAAAGACCCAGTACTTC. It codes for CASSLVGGLAVKTQYF. The chain is built from TRBV5-6 and TRBJ2-5, with TRBD2 matching 9 bases. The V segment lost 0 bases and the J segment 6 bases; nucleotides outside the gene matches: 9. The CDR3 spans 16 residues. The germline CDR1 and CDR2 sequences are SGHDT and YYEEEE.